Shown below are 24 T cell receptor beta chains from a single sample sequenced in a study of blood T cell repertoires in COVID-19. Produced via immunoSEQ multiplex PCR; TCRdb's table is partial and in-frame only. The table lists around 24,000 clones, approximately 91% of them singletons, with 27% in the top ten. The sequencing input was peripheral blood. All receptors come from a man between 65 and 79 years old with COVID-19, enrolled during active disease.

V gene TRBV5-1 combines with J gene TRBJ1-1, with TRBD1 identical over 7 bases. Unmatched junction bases numbered 6, after V lost 4 bases and J lost 3 bases. The germline V gene encodes CDR1 SGHRS and CDR2 YFSETQ. This CDR3 contains 14 residues. CDR3 nucleotides: TGCGCCAGCAGCCGACAGGGTGGGGACACTGAAGCTTTCTTT. Residues: CASSRQGGDTEAFF.

The chain couples TRBV3-1 (or the pseudogene TRBV3-2) to TRBJ2-5; possible D gene TRBD1, 5 bases. The germline V and J ends were trimmed by 0 bases and 4 bases, with 6 bases remaining between them. CDR3 length: 13 residues. CDR1 is LGHDT and CDR2 is YNNKEL in the germline V gene (reference sequence). CDR3 nucleotide sequence: TGTGCCAGCAGCCAAGAGGGGCGAGAGACCCAGTACTTC. It encodes CASSQEGRETQYF.

V usage is TRBV11-2 and J usage is TRBJ1-3, with 9 bases that match TRBD1. Germline-derived CDR1 and CDR2 are SGHAT and FQNNGV. With V trimmed by 1 base and J by 4 bases, 5 bases remained unmatched. This CDR3 is 16 amino acids long. The CDR3 region is CASSLVLGTGGNTIYF. CDR3 in DNA: TGTGCCAGCAGCTTAGTGTTGGGGACAGGGGGAAACACCATATATTTT.

The chain recombines TRBV4-1 with TRBJ1-1, with D perhaps matching TRBD1 (5 bases). The V and J ends lost 1 base and 0 bases respectively, with 9 bases between them. CDR3 length: 15 amino acids. Germline CDR1 reads MGHRA; CDR2 reads YSYEKL. The CDR3, as DNA: TGCGCCAGCAGCCAAGGCGTACAGGTGAACACTGAAGCTTTCTTT. Translation: CASSQGVQVNTEAFF.

V is TRBV19 and J is TRBJ1-1; possibly TRBD1 for D (6 bases). V was clipped by 7 bases and J by 7 bases, with 22 bases between them. The CDR3 consists of 15 residues. Germline V lookup: CDR1 LNHDA, CDR2 SQIVND (reference sequence). The CDR3 spells CASTLGGGSSYEAFF. The CDR3 DNA sequence: TGTGCCAGTACCCTGGGGGGGGGCTCTTCGTATGAAGCTTTCTTT.

This chain links TRBV14 with TRBJ2-7, with a weak D call TRBD2 (5 bases). The CDR3 loop spans 17 amino acids. The germline gives CDR1 SGHDN, CDR2 FVKESK. Trimming took off 5 bases at V and 0 bases at J, with 20 bases between the two ends. The CDR3 DNA sequence: TGTGCCAGCAGCTCAAATGAGGGAAGACCCTCCTCCTACGAGCAGTACTTC. Amino acid sequence: CASSSNEGRPSSYEQYF.

The chain carries TRBV19 and TRBJ2-3, with 11 nucleotides matching TRBD2. Germline trimming cut 6 bases from V and 6 bases from J; bases unmatched to any gene: 11. Germline V lookup: CDR1 LNHDA, CDR2 SQIVND (reference sequence). This CDR3 contains 16 residues. CDR3 protein: CASSRLAGGPGDTQYF. The CDR3 DNA is TGTGCCAGTAGCCGTCTAGCGGGGGGACCTGGGGATACGCAGTATTTT.

The chain employs TRBV15 and TRBJ1-2; D is perhaps TRBD1 (6 bases). The germline V gene has CDR1 LNHNV and CDR2 YYDKDF (reference sequence). The length of the CDR3 is 14 residues. Trimming took off 5 bases at V and 0 bases at J, with 10 bases between the two ends. The CDR3: CATSLTGPNYGYTF. The CDR3 DNA follows: TGTGCCACCAGCCTTACAGGGCCTAACTATGGCTACACCTTC.

The rearrangement uses TRBV18 and TRBJ1-5; 8 nucleotides align to TRBD1. The CDR3 consists of 15 residues. The V segment lost 5 bases and the J segment 1 base; nucleotides outside the gene matches: 4. Germline assignment: CDR1 KGHSH and CDR2 LQKENI. The CDR3 nucleotides read TGTGCCAGCTCAGAGGACAGGGTAAGCAATCAGCCCCAGCATTTT. Translating it yields CASSEDRVSNQPQHF.

This clone occurred once. The chain recombines TRBV4-2 with TRBJ2-1; 9 bases are shared with TRBD2. V was clipped by 4 bases and J by 1 base; unmatched bases: 8. The germline V gene has CDR1 LGHNA and CDR2 YNFKEQ. This CDR3 contains 17 residues. This chain's CDR3 is CASSRTRTSESYNEQFF. The CDR3 nucleotides are TGTGCCAGCAGCCGGACCAGGACTAGCGAGTCCTACAATGAGCAGTTCTTC.

The chain is built from TRBV19 and TRBJ1-2; D may be TRBD1 (6 bases). CDR3 length: 17 residues. Germline assignment: CDR1 LNHDA and CDR2 SQIVND (reference sequence). The V and J ends lost 4 bases and 3 bases respectively, with 21 bases between them. The chain's CDR3 is CASSTAGAVTPYYGYTF. The CDR3 DNA reads TGTGCCAGTAGTACCGCGGGGGCTGTAACCCCCTACTATGGCTACACCTTC.

To note about this clone: At one of its ends the junction is not consistent with the germline gene, which may arise from a read error. The chain carries TRBV5-6 and TRBJ2-7; 11 bases line up with TRBD2. Germline CDR1 SGHDT, CDR2 YYEEEE. This CDR3 comprises 14 residues. The CDR3 nucleotides are TGTGCCAGCAGCTTCCGACTAGCGGGGTCCACGTGGCACTTC. This encodes CASSFRLAGSTWHF.

The gene calls are TRBV18 and TRBJ1-5; D gene ambiguous. CDR1 KGHSH and CDR2 LQKENI come from the germline V gene. The CDR3 runs to 16 residues. V dropped 3 bases and J dropped 2 bases, with 14 bases sitting between them. CDR3 in amino acids: CASSPPLAGGNQPQHF. CDR3 sequence (DNA): TGTGCCAGCTCACCTCCTCTGGCAGGTGGCAATCAGCCCCAGCATTTT.

The CDR3 DNA reads as TGTGCCAGCAGTGATTGGGCAGGAGGAAATGAAAAACTGTTTTTT. This gives the protein CASSDWAGGNEKLFF. The V call is TRBV6-1, the J call TRBJ1-4; no definite D call. With 3 bases removed from V and 5 bases from J, the gap between germline ends came to 13 bases. There are 15 residues in the CDR3. Germline CDR1 and CDR2: MNHNS and SASEGT.

Judged by abundance, this clone is medium-sized. The chain joins TRBV19 to TRBJ1-1, with D unclear. Germline V gene sequence: CDR1 LNHDA, CDR2 SQIVND (reference sequence). The CDR3 length is 13 residues. The germline V and J ends were trimmed by 3 bases and 3 bases, with 8 bases remaining between them. The CDR3 DNA reads as TGTGCCAGTAGTATCCACGGGGACACTGAAGCTTTCTTT. It encodes CASSIHGDTEAFF.

The table lists this clone with a count of one. The gene calls are TRBV6-5 and TRBJ1-1; weak D call: TRBD1 (5 bases). V lost 0 bases and J lost 6, with 14 bases in between. CDR3 length: 15 amino acids. Germline V CDR1 and CDR2: MNHEY, SVGAGI. In nucleotides, the CDR3 is TGTGCCAGCAGTTACTCGGGGGAGGGGATGGCTGAAGCTTTCTTT. Its translation: CASSYSGEGMAEAFF.

The CDR3: CASSRDRANTEAFF. Here the CDR3 DNA reads TGTGCCAGCAGCCGGGACAGGGCTAACACTGAAGCTTTCTTT. V is TRBV9 and J is TRBJ1-1; TRBD1 matches 9 bases. This CDR3 spans 14 amino acids. Germline trimming cut 4 bases from V and 2 bases from J; bases unmatched to any gene: 3. Germline CDR1 and CDR2: SGDLS and YYNGEE.

This chain joins TRBV6-5 and TRBJ2-5; 9 nucleotides agree with TRBD2. The J segment lost 5 bases and the V segment lost 7 bases, leaving 11 bases of the junction unmatched. In germline, CDR1 is MNHEY, CDR2 SVGAGI. This CDR3 contains 15 residues. The CDR3 DNA is TGTGCCAGCACACCGACTAGCGGAGGCAGGGAGACCCAGTACTTC. It codes for CASTPTSGGRETQYF.

The chain has TRBV25-1 and TRBJ1-1, with D possibly TRBD1 on 5 matching bases. V was shortened by 2 bases and J by 1 base, with 5 bases between the two germline ends. Germline-derived CDR1 and CDR2 are MGHDK and SYGVNS. CDR3 size: 13 residues. The CDR3 sequence: CASSERGNTEAFF. The CDR3 nucleotides read TGTGCCAGCAGTGAAAGGGGGAACACTGAAGCTTTCTTT.

This chain joins TRBV5-4 and TRBJ1-1; no definite D call. The V and J ends lost 1 base and 6 bases respectively, with 16 bases between them. Germline lookup yields CDR1 SGHNT and CDR2 YYREEE (reference sequence). This CDR3 is built from 15 residues. The chain's CDR3 is CASSLTGSRVAEAFF. CDR3 bases: TGTGCCAGCAGCTTGACCGGGTCTAGAGTAGCTGAAGCTTTCTTT. The entire variable domain, with the rest obtained from reference TRBV5-4 and TRBJ1-1, is as follows: ETGVTQSPTHLIKTRGQQVTLRCSSQSGHNTVSWYQQALGQGPQFIFQYYREEENGRGNFPPRFSGLQFPNYSSELNVNALELDDSALYLCASSLTGSRVAEAFFGQGTRLTVV.

This clone was picked up one time. The chain joins TRBV6-5 to TRBJ1-2; 11 positions agree with TRBD1. This CDR3 comprises 14 residues. Germline V gene data show CDR1 as MNHEY and CDR2 as SVGAGI. Trimming removed 9 bases from V and 5 bases from J; junction bases left unmatched: 8. This CDR3 is CASSRDRGLYGYTF. CDR3 in DNA: TGTGCCAGTTCCCGGGACAGGGGGTTGTATGGCTACACCTTC.

The chain is built from TRBV7-2 and TRBJ2-7; D gene unclear. From germline, CDR1 is SGHTA and CDR2 FQGNSA. The CDR3 is made up of 13 amino acids. The V end was cut by 2 bases, the J end by 1 base, with 6 bases between. The CDR3 DNA reads as TGTGCCAGCAGCTTACACAGATCCTACGAGCAGTACTTC. As protein: CASSLHRSYEQYF.

The genes are TRBV27 and TRBJ1-5; D ambiguous. Trimming pared 3 bases from V and 2 bases from J, leaving 8 bases between. Germline lookup yields CDR1 MNHEY and CDR2 SMNVEV (reference sequence). The CDR3 is 14 residues long. CDR3 amino acids: CASSFNPGNQPQHF. CDR3 bases: TGTGCCAGCAGTTTTAACCCAGGCAATCAGCCCCAGCATTTT.

The table lists this clone with a count of one. The rearrangement links TRBV7-9 to TRBJ1-6; no firm D call. Trimming stripped 5 bases from V and 17 bases from J, with 16 bases between. CDR1 is SEHNR, CDR2 FQNEAQ, per germline (reference sequence). CDR3 length: 12 amino acids. CDR3 nucleotides: TGTGCCAGCAGCCAAGAGGCAGACTTCTTCCACTTT. Its translation is CASSQEADFFHF.